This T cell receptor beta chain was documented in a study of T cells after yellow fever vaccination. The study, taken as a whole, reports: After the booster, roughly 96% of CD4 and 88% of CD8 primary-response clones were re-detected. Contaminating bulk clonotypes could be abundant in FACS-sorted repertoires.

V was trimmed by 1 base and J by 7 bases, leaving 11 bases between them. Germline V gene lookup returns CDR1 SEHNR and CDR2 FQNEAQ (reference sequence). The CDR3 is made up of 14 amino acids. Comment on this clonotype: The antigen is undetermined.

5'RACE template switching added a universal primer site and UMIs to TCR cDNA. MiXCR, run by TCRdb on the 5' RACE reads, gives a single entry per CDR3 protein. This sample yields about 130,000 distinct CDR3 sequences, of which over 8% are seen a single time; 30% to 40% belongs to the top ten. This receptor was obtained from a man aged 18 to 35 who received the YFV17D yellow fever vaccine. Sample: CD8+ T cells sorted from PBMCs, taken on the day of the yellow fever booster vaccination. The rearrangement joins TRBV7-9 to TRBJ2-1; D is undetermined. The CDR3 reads CASSLEDLGNEQFF. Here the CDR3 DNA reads TGTGCCAGCAGCTTAGAGGACCTAGGGAATGAGCAGTTCTTC.